The source of this T cell receptor beta chain is a study of T cell responses to AZD1222 COVID-19 vaccine. About this clone: Its antigen is not known.

The CDR3 is 12 residues long. Germline assignment: CDR1 LNHDA and CDR2 SQIVND (reference sequence). V was clipped by 6 bases and J by 13 bases, with 16 bases between them. Broader study findings: Clonal diversity was possibly underestimated; the donors were predominantly white British and more often female. Two doses of AZD1222 preceded a rise in Spike-specific TCR breadth and depth. Of spike-specific TCRs, nearly half reportedly target regions left unmutated in variants.

Produced via immunoSEQ multiplex PCR; TCRdb's table is partial and in-frame only. Of 53,000 or so clones in the sample, about 86% were seen once. The sample consisted of peripheral blood, taken 28 days after the second AZD1222 dose. The TCR was taken from an adult who received the AZD1222 COVID-19 vaccine. The rearrangement joins TRBV19 to TRBJ2-1; possibly TRBD1 for D (6 bases). Here the CDR3 reads CASRPTQGRQFF. The CDR3 nucleotides read TGTGCCAGTAGACCTACCCAGGGGCGCCAGTTCTTC.